The clone carrying this T cell receptor beta chain was seen just once. The antigen remains unidentified. This table comes from immunoSEQ multiplex PCR, and its TCRdb copy is limited to in-frame clones, with some not included. There are 30,000 or so clones in the sample; about 89% occur only once, and approximately 1.5% lies in the top ten. This record comes from a study of multiple sclerosis patients with progressive multifocal leukoencephalopathy. About the research overall: Controls were natalizumab-treated multiple sclerosis patients who did not develop PML, sampled longitudinally.

Described time point: before natalizumab initiation. General observations from the study: In most PML patients, TRB repertoires appeared less diverse by entropy.

The CDR3 is made up of 14 amino acids. Trimming pared 5 bases from V and 3 bases from J, leaving 15 bases between. CDR1 is SGHRS and CDR2 is YFSETQ in the germline V gene. The chain couples TRBV5-1 to TRBJ2-7, with D perhaps TRBD1 (6 bases). The source is a human donor with multiple sclerosis. The specimen sequenced was PBMCs. This chain's CDR3 is CASRTGQPSYEQYF. Here the CDR3 DNA reads TGCGCCAGCAGAACAGGACAGCCGAGCTACGAGCAGTACTTC. The complete variable domain, with remaining parts taken from reference TRBV5-1 and TRBJ2-7, reads KAGVTQTPRYLIKTRGQQVTLSCSPISGHRSVSWYQQTPGQGLQFLFEYFSETQRNKGNFPGRFSGRQFSNSRSEMNVSTLELGDSALYLCASRTGQPSYEQYFGPGTRLTVT.